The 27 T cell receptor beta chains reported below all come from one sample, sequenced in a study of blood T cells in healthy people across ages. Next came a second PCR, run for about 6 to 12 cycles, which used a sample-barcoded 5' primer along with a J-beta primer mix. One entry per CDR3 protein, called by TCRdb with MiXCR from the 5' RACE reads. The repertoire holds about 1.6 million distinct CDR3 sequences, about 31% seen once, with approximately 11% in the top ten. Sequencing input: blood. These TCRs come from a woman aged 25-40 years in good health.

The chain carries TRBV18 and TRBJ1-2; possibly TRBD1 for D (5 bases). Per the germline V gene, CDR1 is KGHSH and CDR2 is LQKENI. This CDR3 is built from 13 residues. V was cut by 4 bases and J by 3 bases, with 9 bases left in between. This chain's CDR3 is CASSQGFDYGYTF. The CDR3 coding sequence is TGTGCCAGCTCACAGGGGTTCGACTATGGCTACACCTTC.

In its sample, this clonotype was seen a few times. CDR3: CASSQVIRTSDNEQFF. In nucleotides, the CDR3 is TGTGCCAGCAGCCAAGTGATCAGGACTAGTGACAATGAGCAGTTCTTC. V usage is TRBV3-1 and J usage is TRBJ2-1, with 7 bases fitting TRBD2. Germline trimming cut 1 base from V and 5 bases from J; bases unmatched to any gene: 8. Germline CDR1 and CDR2: LGHDT and YNNKEL (reference sequence). This CDR3 comprises 16 residues.

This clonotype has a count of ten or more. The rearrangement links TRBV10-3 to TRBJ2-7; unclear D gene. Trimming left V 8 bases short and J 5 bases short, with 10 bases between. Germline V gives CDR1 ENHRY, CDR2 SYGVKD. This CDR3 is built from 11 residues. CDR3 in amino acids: CAIGEMDEQYF. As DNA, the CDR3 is TGTGCCATCGGAGAAATGGACGAGCAGTACTTC.

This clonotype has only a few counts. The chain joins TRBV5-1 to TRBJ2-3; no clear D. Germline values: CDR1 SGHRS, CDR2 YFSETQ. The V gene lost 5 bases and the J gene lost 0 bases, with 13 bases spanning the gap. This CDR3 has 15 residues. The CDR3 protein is CASRRSPSSTDTQYF. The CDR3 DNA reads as TGCGCCAGCAGACGGTCCCCTTCTAGCACAGATACGCAGTATTTT. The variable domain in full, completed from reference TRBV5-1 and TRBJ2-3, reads KAGVTQTPRYLIKTRGQQVTLSCSPISGHRSVSWYQQTPGQGLQFLFEYFSETQRNKGNFPGRFSGRQFSNSRSEMNVSTLELGDSALYLCASRRSPSSTDTQYFGPGTRLTVL.

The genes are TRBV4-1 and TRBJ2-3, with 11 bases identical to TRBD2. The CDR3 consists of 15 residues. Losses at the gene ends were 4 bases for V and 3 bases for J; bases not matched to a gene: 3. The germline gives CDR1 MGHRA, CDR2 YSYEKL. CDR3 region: CASSLSGRETDTQYF. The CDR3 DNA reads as TGCGCCAGCAGCCTTAGCGGGAGGGAGACAGATACGCAGTATTTT.

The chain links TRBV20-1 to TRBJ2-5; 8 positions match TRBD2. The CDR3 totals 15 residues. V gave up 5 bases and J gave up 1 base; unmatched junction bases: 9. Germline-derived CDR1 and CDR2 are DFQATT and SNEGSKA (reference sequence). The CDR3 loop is CSAGRTSMAQETQYF. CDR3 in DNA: TGCAGTGCTGGTAGGACTAGCATGGCCCAAGAGACCCAGTACTTC.

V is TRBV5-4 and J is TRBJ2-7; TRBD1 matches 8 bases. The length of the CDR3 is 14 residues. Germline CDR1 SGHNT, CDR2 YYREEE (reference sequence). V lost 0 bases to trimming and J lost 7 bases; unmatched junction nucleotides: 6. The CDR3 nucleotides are TGTGCCAGCAGCTTGGGGCAGGGGGCGCAGGAGCAGTACTTC. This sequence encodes CASSLGQGAQEQYF.

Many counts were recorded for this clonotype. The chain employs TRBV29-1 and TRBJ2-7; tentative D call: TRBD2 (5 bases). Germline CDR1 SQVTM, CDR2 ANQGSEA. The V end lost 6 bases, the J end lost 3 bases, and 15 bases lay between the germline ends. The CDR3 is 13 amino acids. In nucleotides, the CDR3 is TGCAGCGTACTAACGGAGGTCAACTACGAGCAGTACTTC. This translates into CSVLTEVNYEQYF.

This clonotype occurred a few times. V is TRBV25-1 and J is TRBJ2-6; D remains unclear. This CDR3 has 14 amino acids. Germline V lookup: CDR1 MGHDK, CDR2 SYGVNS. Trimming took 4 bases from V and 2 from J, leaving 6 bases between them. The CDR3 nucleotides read TGTGCCAGCAGTGTGACTGCTGGGGCCAACGTCCTGACTTTC. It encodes CASSVTAGANVLTF.

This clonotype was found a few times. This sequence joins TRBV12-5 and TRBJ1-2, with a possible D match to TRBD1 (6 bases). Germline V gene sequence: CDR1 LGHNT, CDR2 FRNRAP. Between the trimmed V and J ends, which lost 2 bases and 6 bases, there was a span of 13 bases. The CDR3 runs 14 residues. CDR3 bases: TGTGCTAGTGGTTTGTCCGGGGGGCTCGATGGCTACACCTTC. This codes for CASGLSGGLDGYTF.

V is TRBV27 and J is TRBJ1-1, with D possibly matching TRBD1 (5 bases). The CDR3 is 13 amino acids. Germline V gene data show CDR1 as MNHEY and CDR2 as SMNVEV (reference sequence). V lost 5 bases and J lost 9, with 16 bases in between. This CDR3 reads CASSPRGWGQAFF. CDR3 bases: TGTGCCAGCAGTCCACGAGGGTGGGGACAAGCTTTCTTT.

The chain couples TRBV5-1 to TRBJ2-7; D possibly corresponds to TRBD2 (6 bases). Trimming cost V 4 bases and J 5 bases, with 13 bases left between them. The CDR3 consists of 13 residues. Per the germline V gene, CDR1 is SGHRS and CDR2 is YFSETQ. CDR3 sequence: CASSNGGTHEQYF. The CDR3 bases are TGCGCCAGCAGCAACGGAGGGACCCACGAGCAGTACTTC.

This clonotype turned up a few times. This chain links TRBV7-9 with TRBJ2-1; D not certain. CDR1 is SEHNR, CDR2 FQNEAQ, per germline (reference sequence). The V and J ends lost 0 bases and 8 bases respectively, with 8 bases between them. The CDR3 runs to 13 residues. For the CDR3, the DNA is TGTGCCAGCAGCTTAGCGGGGTACGATGAGCAGTTCTTC. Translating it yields CASSLAGYDEQFF.

This CDR3 reads CSARVLAGAHGELFF. The CDR3 DNA sequence: TGCAGTGCTAGAGTCCTAGCGGGGGCACACGGGGAGCTGTTTTTT. The chain employs TRBV20-1 and TRBJ2-2, with TRBD2 matching 10 bases. Losses at the gene ends were 1 base for V and 7 bases for J; bases not matched to a gene: 6. CDR1 and CDR2 (germline): DFQATT, SNEGSKA (reference sequence). The CDR3 runs 15 residues.

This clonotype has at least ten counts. The CDR3 sequence: CASSLASGGADTQYF. The CDR3 region has the DNA TGCGCCAGCAGCTTGGCTAGCGGGGGGGCAGATACGCAGTATTTT. The chain has TRBV5-1 and TRBJ2-3; 12 nucleotides agree with TRBD2. Germline CDR1 is SGHRS and CDR2 is YFSETQ. The CDR3 runs 15 residues. V trimming: 0 bases; J trimming: 4 bases; junction bases outside the gene matches: 0.

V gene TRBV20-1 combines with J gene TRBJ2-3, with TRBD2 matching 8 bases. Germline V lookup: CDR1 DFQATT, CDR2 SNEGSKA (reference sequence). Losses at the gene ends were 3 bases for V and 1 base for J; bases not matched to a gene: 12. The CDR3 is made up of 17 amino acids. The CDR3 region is CSASSPSGPVGTDTQYF. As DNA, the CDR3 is TGCAGTGCTAGTTCTCCTAGCGGGCCCGTGGGCACAGATACGCAGTATTTT.

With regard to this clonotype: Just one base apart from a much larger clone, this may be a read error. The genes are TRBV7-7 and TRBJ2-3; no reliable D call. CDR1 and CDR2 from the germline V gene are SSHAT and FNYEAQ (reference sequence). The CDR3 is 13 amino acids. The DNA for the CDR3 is TGTGCCAGCAGCCGCATGAGCACAGAAACGCAGTATTTT. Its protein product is CASSRMSTETQYF.

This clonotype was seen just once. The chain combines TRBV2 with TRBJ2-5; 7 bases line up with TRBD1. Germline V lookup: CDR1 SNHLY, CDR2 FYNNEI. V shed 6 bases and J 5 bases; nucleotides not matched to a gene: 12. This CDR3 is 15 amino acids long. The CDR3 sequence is CASSPTGSRVETQYF. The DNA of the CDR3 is TGTGCCAGCAGCCCGACAGGGTCCCGGGTGGAGACCCAGTACTTC.

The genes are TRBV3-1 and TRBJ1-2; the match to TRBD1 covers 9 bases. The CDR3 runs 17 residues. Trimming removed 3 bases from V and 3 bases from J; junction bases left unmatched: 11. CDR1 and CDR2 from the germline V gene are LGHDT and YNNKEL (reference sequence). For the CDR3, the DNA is TGTGCCAGCAGCCATTTCTTGGACAGGGGTACTCACTATGGCTACACCTTC. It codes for CASSHFLDRGTHYGYTF.

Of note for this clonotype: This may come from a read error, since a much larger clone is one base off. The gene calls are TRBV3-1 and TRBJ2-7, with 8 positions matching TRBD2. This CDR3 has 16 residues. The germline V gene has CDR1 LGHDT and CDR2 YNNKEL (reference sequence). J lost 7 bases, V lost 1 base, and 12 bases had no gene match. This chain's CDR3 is CASSQAGAGVYNEQYF. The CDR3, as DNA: TGTGCCAGCAGCCAAGCGGGAGCGGGGGTTTACAATGAGCAGTACTTC.

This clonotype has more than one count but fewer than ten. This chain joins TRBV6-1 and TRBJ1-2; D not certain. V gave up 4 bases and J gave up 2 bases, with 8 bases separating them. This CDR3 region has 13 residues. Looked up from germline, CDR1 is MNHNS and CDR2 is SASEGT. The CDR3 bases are TGTGCCAGCAGTGGGTGGCAGAACTATGGCTACACCTTC. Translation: CASSGWQNYGYTF.

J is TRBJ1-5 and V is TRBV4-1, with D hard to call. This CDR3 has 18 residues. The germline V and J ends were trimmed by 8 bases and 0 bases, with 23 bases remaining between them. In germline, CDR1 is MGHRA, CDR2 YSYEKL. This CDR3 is CASPSSRLVLYSNQPQHF. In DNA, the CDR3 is TGCGCCAGCCCGTCCTCACGTTTGGTCCTATATAGCAATCAGCCCCAGCATTTT.

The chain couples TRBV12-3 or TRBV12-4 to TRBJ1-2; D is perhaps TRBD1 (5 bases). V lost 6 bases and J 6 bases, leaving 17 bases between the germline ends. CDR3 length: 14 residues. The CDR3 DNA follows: TGTGCCAGCAGGTTAATCGGCAGGGTGCATGGCTACACCTTC. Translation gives CASRLIGRVHGYTF.

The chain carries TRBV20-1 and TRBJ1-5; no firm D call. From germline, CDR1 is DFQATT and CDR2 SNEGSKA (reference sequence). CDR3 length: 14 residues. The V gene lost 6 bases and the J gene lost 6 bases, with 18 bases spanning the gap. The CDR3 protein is CSAANVGFGQPQHF. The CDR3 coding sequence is TGCAGTGCGGCGAACGTAGGGTTCGGTCAGCCCCAGCATTTT.

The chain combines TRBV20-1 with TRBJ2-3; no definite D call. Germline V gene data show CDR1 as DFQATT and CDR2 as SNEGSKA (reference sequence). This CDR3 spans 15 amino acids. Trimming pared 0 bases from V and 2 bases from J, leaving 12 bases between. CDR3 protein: CSARDPRANTDTQYF. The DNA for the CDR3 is TGCAGTGCTAGAGATCCACGGGCTAACACAGATACGCAGTATTTT.

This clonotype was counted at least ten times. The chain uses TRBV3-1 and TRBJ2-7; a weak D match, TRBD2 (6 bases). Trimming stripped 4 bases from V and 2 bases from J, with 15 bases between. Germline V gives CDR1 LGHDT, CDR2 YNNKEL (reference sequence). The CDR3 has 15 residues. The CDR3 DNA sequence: TGTGCCAGCAGCCTCCGCGGTAGCGGAGCCTACGAGCAGTACTTC. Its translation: CASSLRGSGAYEQYF.

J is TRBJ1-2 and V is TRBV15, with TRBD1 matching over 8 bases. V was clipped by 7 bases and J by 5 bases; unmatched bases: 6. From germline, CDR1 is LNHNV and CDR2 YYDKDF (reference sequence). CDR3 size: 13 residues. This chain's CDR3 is CATKTGAGYGYTF. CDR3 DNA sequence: TGTGCCACCAAGACAGGGGCCGGTTATGGCTACACCTTC.